The 20 T cell receptor beta chains reported below all come from one sample, sequenced in a study of blood T cells in healthy people across ages. Sample-barcoded 5' priming and a J-beta primer mix drove a second PCR of roughly 6 to 12 cycles. TCRdb reprocessed the 5' RACE reads via MiXCR and lists one record per CDR3 protein. The sample contains fewer than 750,000 distinct CDR3 sequences, 40% to 65% of which appear only once. The sample consisted of blood. These receptors all stem from a woman older than 75 in good health.

This clonotype was seen ten or more times. The CDR3: CASSPGTSYEQYF. The CDR3 DNA sequence: TGTGCCAGCTCACCCGGGACTTCCTACGAGCAGTACTTC. The V call is TRBV18, the J call TRBJ2-7; TRBD2 is a possible D gene (6 bases). The V gene's germline CDR1 is KGHSH and CDR2 LQKENI. V was cut by 3 bases and J by 1 base, with 7 bases left in between. This CDR3 spans 13 amino acids.

This clonotype has just a few counts. The chain combines TRBV27 with TRBJ2-7, with a tentative D call TRBD2 (5 bases). Per the germline V gene, CDR1 is MNHEY and CDR2 is SMNVEV (reference sequence). V lost 5 bases to trimming and J lost 5 bases, with 13 bases between them. The CDR3 extends over 13 amino acids. The CDR3 DNA is TGTGCCAGCAGTGTAGAAAGCGGCCACGAGCAGTACTTC. This gives the protein CASSVESGHEQYF.

CDR3 nucleotide sequence: TGTGCCAGCAGCACCCGACTAGCGGGGTACCAAGAGACCCAGTACTTC. It yields the protein CASSTRLAGYQETQYF. The chain links TRBV7-2 to TRBJ2-5; 11 nucleotides align to TRBD2. V shed 5 bases, J shed 0 bases, and the junction held 5 bases outside the gene matches. Germline values: CDR1 SGHTA, CDR2 FQGNSA. This CDR3 is 16 amino acids long.

As regards this clonotype: A read error is possible here, since a much larger clone lies one base away. This sequence joins TRBV21-1 and TRBJ2-5; TRBD2, the D gene given by the table, was not confirmed from the DNA. The DNA matches TRBJ2-7 better at its end, which makes the J call doubtful. TRBV21-1 is annotated as a pseudogene. The CDR3 is made up of 16 amino acids. CDR3 coding DNA: TGTGTCAGCAGCAACCGGGGGGGGACTAGCGTTCGCGAGCAGTACTTC. It specifies CVSSNRGGTSVREQYF.

Note on this clonotype: Since a much larger clone is just one base distant, this may be a read error. CDR3 sequence (DNA): TGTGCCACCACCGGGAACAGCACAGATACGCAGTATTTT. Encoded protein: CATTGNSTDTQYF. The chain joins TRBV24-1 to TRBJ2-3, with a possible D match to TRBD2 (5 bases). The CDR3 extends over 13 amino acids. Between the trimmed V and J ends, which lost 8 bases and 0 bases, there was a span of 8 bases. Germline CDR1 KGHDR, CDR2 SFDVKD.

The chain combines TRBV12-5 with TRBJ1-2; D uncertain. Germline V gene lookup returns CDR1 LGHNT and CDR2 FRNRAP. V lost 0 bases and J 5 bases, leaving 13 bases between the germline ends. The CDR3 runs 15 residues. The CDR3: CASGLVLGFGYGYTF. The CDR3 region has the DNA TGTGCTAGTGGTTTGGTACTTGGGTTTGGTTATGGCTACACCTTC.

This clonotype was seen more than once but under ten times. The chain combines TRBV3-1 with TRBJ2-5, with D tentatively TRBD2 (5 bases). Per germline, CDR1 LGHDT and CDR2 YNNKEL (reference sequence). This CDR3 has 14 residues. The V end was cut by 4 bases, the J end by 5 bases, with 14 bases between. CDR3 loop: CASSPDFPSETQYF. CDR3 DNA: TGTGCCAGCAGCCCGGACTTTCCCTCCGAGACCCAGTACTTC.

This clonotype appeared a single time. The gene calls are TRBV12-3 or TRBV12-4 and TRBJ2-3; 8 positions match TRBD2. The CDR3 spans 17 residues. Trimming at V came to 5 bases and at J to 1 base, leaving 11 bases not matched to a gene. The CDR3 region is CASSPHLAGFRTDTQYF. The CDR3 region has the DNA TGTGCCAGCAGTCCCCACTTAGCGGGGTTCCGCACAGATACGCAGTATTTT.

This clonotype was counted only a few times. The chain couples TRBV5-1 to TRBJ1-4; the match to TRBD1 covers 10 bases. The V segment lost 4 bases and the J segment 7 bases; nucleotides outside the gene matches: 7. The CDR3 loop spans 15 amino acids. Germline CDR1 SGHRS, CDR2 YFSETQ. In nucleotides, the CDR3 is TGCGCCAGCAGCGGGACAGGGGCTCGAAGTGAAAAACTGTTTTTT. This encodes CASSGTGARSEKLFF.

As for this clonotype: This clone may be a read error of a much larger clone one base away. This rearrangement joins TRBV7-2 to TRBJ2-4; 10 nucleotides agree with TRBD1. The germline V gene encodes CDR1 SGHTA and CDR2 FQGNSA. The V segment lost 5 bases and the J segment 13 bases; nucleotides outside the gene matches: 14. The CDR3 has 15 residues. This CDR3 is CASSHGTGALSKQYF. The CDR3 DNA sequence: TGTGCCAGCAGCCACGGGACAGGGGCCCTTTCTAAGCAGTACTTC. Drawing the rest from reference TRBV7-2 and TRBJ2-4, the complete variable domain is GAGVSQSPSNKVTEKGKDVELRCDPISGHTALYWYRQSLGQGLEFLIYFQGNSAPDKSGLPSDRFSAERTGGSVSTLTIQRTQQEDSAVYLCASSHGTGALSKQYFGAGTRLSVL.

This clonotype showed up many times. The J gene is TRBJ1-5, the V gene TRBV5-1, with a weak D call TRBD1 (5 bases). Germline V CDR1 and CDR2: SGHRS, YFSETQ. The ends were cut back, 3 bases at V and 0 bases at J, with 10 bases in the middle. This CDR3 contains 15 residues. CDR3: CASSWGPNSNQPQHF. The CDR3 DNA reads TGCGCCAGCAGCTGGGGACCGAATAGCAATCAGCCCCAGCATTTT.

The genes are TRBV7-2 and TRBJ2-1; the match to TRBD1 covers 8 bases. CDR3 length equals 11 residues. J lost 12 bases, V lost 5 bases, and 3 bases had no gene match. Per the germline V gene, CDR1 is SGHTA and CDR2 is FQGNSA. CDR3 loop: CASSPGTGQFF. The CDR3 nucleotides read TGTGCCAGCAGCCCGGGGACAGGGCAGTTCTTC.

On this clonotype itself: A junction end diverges from the germline sequence, so it may reflect a read error. The V call is TRBV11-3, the J call TRBJ2-1, with TRBD2 matching 9 bases. The CDR3 contains 19 residues. Per the germline V gene, CDR1 is SGHNT and CDR2 is YENEEA. CDR3 sequence reads: CANSFGGRAAPSSYNEQFF. In DNA form, the CDR3 reads TGTGCCAACAGCTTCGGCGGGAGGGCCGCCCCTAGCTCCTACAATGAGCAGTTCTTC.

In its sample, this clonotype was seen many times. The V gene is TRBV6-5, the J gene TRBJ2-7; D call uncertain. Per the germline V gene, CDR1 is MNHEY and CDR2 is SVGAGI. Trimming pared 7 bases from V and 3 bases from J, leaving 7 bases between. This CDR3 region has 11 residues. The CDR3 loop reads CASTANYEQYF. For the CDR3, the DNA is TGTGCCAGCACCGCTAACTACGAGCAGTACTTC.

Many counts were recorded for this clonotype. The J gene is TRBJ1-2, the V gene TRBV12-3 or TRBV12-4, with D tentatively TRBD1 (5 bases). The CDR3 runs to 15 residues. Trimming removed 6 bases from V and 7 bases from J, with 21 bases in between. The CDR3 region has the DNA TGTGCCAGCAGCTCGACAGCGGGGCGGGTACGTGGCTACACCTTC. Translating gives CASSSTAGRVRGYTF.

This clonotype was picked up a small number of times. V and J are TRBV5-1 and TRBJ2-5; D is undetermined. Germline lookup yields CDR1 SGHRS and CDR2 YFSETQ. The CDR3 has 12 amino acids. The ends were cut back, 3 bases at V and 7 bases at J, with 10 bases in the middle. DNA of the CDR3: TGCGCCAGCAGCTCCTCAGTTGGGACCCAGTACTTC. Amino acids: CASSSSVGTQYF.

This clonotype was seen many times. The V call is TRBV28, the J call TRBJ2-1; D unresolved. Germline CDR1 MDHEN, CDR2 SYDVKM. V dropped 2 bases and J dropped 5 bases, with 7 bases sitting between them. This CDR3 is 13 amino acids long. The CDR3 loop is CASSLQQNNEQFF. The CDR3 DNA follows: TGTGCCAGCAGTTTACAACAGAACAATGAGCAGTTCTTC.

The chain joins TRBV18 to TRBJ2-3, with TRBD1 identical over 9 bases. The CDR3 has 14 amino acids. With 3 bases clipped from V and 6 bases from J, the junction kept 4 bases outside the gene matches. Germline CDR1 reads KGHSH; CDR2 reads LQKENI. The CDR3 reads CASSPRTGEDTQYF. The CDR3 DNA follows: TGTGCCAGCTCACCTCGGACAGGGGAGGATACGCAGTATTTT.

This chain joins TRBV20-1 and TRBJ2-7; 7 bases agree with TRBD2. The germline CDR1 and CDR2 sequences are DFQATT and SNEGSKA (reference sequence). V lost 3 bases and J lost 2; bases outside the gene matches: 13. This CDR3 spans 16 amino acids. The DNA for the CDR3 is TGCAGTGCTAGCGGGAGCGGGACCCCGTTGCCCTACGAGCAGTACTTC. Its protein is CSASGSGTPLPYEQYF.

Many counts were recorded for this clonotype. V and J are TRBV29-1 and TRBJ2-3; 10 nucleotides line up with TRBD1. The germline V gene encodes CDR1 SQVTM and CDR2 ANQGSEA. The CDR3 is 14 amino acids. V trimming: 8 bases; J trimming: 3 bases; junction bases outside the gene matches: 8. The CDR3 DNA follows: TGCAGCTCTCAGACGGGACAGGGGACAGATACGCAGTATTTT. Amino acid sequence: CSSQTGQGTDTQYF.